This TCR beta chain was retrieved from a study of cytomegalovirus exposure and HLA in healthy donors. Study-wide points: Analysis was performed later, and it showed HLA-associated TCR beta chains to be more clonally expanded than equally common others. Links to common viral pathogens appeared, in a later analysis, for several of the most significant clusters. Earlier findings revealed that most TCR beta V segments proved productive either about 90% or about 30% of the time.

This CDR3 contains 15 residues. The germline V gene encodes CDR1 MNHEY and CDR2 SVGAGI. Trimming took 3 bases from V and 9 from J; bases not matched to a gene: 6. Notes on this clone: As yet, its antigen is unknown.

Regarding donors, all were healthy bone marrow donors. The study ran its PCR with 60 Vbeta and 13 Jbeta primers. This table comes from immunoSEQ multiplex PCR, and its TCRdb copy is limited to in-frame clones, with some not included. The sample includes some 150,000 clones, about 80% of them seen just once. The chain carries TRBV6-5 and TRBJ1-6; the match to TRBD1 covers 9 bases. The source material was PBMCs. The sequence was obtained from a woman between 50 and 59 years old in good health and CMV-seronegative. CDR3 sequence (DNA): TGTGCCAGCAGTTATGTCGGGACAGGGACTTCACCCCTCCACTTT. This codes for CASSYVGTGTSPLHF.